What follows is one T cell receptor beta chain and its context. Produced via immunoSEQ multiplex PCR; TCRdb's table is partial and in-frame only. The sample includes about 69,000 clones, approximately 91% seen only once; the top ten take approximately 0.39%. These data are taken from a study of Tregs in tolerant kidney transplant recipients. This CDR3 spans 18 amino acids. Trimming at V came to 3 bases and at J to 1 base, leaving 12 bases not matched to a gene. CDR1 is SGHRS, CDR2 YFSETQ, per germline. This sequence joins TRBV5-1 and TRBJ2-1; TRBD2 aligns across 8 bases. This TCR derives from a human donor who received a combined kidney and bone marrow transplant. This specimen consisted of CD4+ T cells from blood, obtained before the transplant. The CDR3 is CASSWGISGRGSYNEQFF. The CDR3 DNA is TGCGCCAGCAGCTGGGGGATCAGCGGGAGAGGGTCCTACAATGAGCAGTTCTTC.